Below are 23 T cell receptor beta chains sequenced from a single sample in a study of regulatory T cells in long-lasting Graves disease (dated by TCRdb to the early 2020s). The time point label corresponds to: newly diagnosed GD, antithyroid drugs for less than 3 months. For both TCR sequencing and RNA sequencing, RNA was extracted from PBMCs in TRIzol. Library preparation was by multiplex PCR. The reads were generated on an Illumina HiSeq 4000. iRepertoire HTBI primers and Arm-PCR amplification of CDR3 regions were used to construct TCR beta libraries. In TCRdb, the public reads were trimmed at Q25 with fastp and aligned with MiXCR, with productive beta chains retained. Each CDR3 protein appears once, grouped with its most common genes and DNA. Present in this sample are approximately 400,000 distinct CDR3 sequences, 12% of which were seen just once. The top ten clonotypes cover 15% to 20% of the sample.

These data were likewise used in another study, on T cells in Graves' hyperthyroidism and ophthalmopathy.

Sample: peripheral blood mononuclear cells (PBMCs), taken at new diagnosis, from a patient treated with antithyroid drugs. The receptors shown here come from a woman younger than 35 with Graves disease. Donor details come from another sample of the same person, matched by shared clones.

This clonotype was detected many times. The J gene is TRBJ2-7, the V gene TRBV20-1; weak D call: TRBD2 (6 bases). This CDR3 has 18 residues. V shed 6 bases and J shed 3 bases, with 30 bases lying between them. CDR1 is DFQATT, CDR2 SNEGSKA, per germline (reference sequence). The CDR3 coding sequence is TGCAGTGCCACTCAGACTAGTATATTCCAAACCCCAAACTACGAGCAGTACTTC. This encodes CSATQTSIFQTPNYEQYF.

This clonotype was detected many times. The gene calls are TRBV12-3 or TRBV12-4 and TRBJ1-1; D call uncertain. Trimming stripped 3 bases from V and 0 bases from J, with 8 bases between. The CDR3 is 14 residues long. The CDR3 coding sequence is TGTGCCAGCAGTTTTGGTCCGGTGAACACTGAAGCTTTCTTT. Amino acids: CASSFGPVNTEAFF.

This clonotype was observed a few times. The CDR3 DNA reads TGTGCCAGCAGCCTCCGGGACAGGTTCGAGTATAGCAATCAGCCCCAGCATTTT. The encoded protein is CASSLRDRFEYSNQPQHF. The rearrangement uses TRBV7-2 and TRBJ1-5; 8 nucleotides match TRBD1. CDR1 is SGHTA and CDR2 is FQGNSA in the germline V gene. The trim removed 5 bases at V and 0 bases at J, leaving 12 bases unmatched. The CDR3 has 18 amino acids. Full variable domain (rest looked up from reference TRBV7-2 and TRBJ1-5): GAGVSQSPSNKVTEKGKDVELRCDPISGHTALYWYRQSLGQGLEFLIYFQGNSAPDKSGLPSDRFSAERTGGSVSTLTIQRTQQEDSAVYLCASSLRDRFEYSNQPQHFGDGTRLSIL.

This clonotype came up a few times. The chain couples TRBV7-2 to TRBJ1-5, with 7 bases matching TRBD1. CDR1 SGHTA and CDR2 FQGNSA come from the germline V gene. The CDR3 is 15 amino acids. Trimming removed 5 bases from V and 7 bases from J; junction bases left unmatched: 11. The CDR3 reads CASSPLTGPFQPQHF. In DNA form, the CDR3 reads TGTGCCAGCAGCCCCCTGACAGGGCCGTTCCAGCCCCAGCATTTT.

Ten or more counts support this clonotype. At one end, the junction sequence differs from germline, possibly due to a read error. J is TRBJ2-7 and V is TRBV3-1; D may correspond to TRBD1 or TRBD2 (5 bases each). The germline V gene encodes CDR1 LGHDT and CDR2 YNNKEL (reference sequence). The CDR3 covers 14 residues. CDR3 DNA: TGTGCCAGCAGCCAAGCCGGGGACGCGAATACCTTTTGCTTC. Translating it yields CASSQAGDANTFCF.

This clonotype was picked up many times. This chain joins TRBV10-3 and TRBJ1-1; D ambiguous. V lost 6 bases to trimming and J lost 10 bases, with 15 bases between them. Germline V gene data show CDR1 as ENHRY and CDR2 as SYGVKD. The CDR3 extends over 12 amino acids. The CDR3 nucleotides read TGTGCCATCAGGGACCCGGGCCGCGGAGCTTTCTTT. This encodes CAIRDPGRGAFF.

This clonotype was found many times. The rearrangement joins TRBV6-2 or TRBV6-3 to TRBJ1-1; tentatively, D is TRBD1 (5 bases). From germline, CDR1 is MNHEY and CDR2 SVGEGT. There are 15 residues in the CDR3. With 4 bases removed from V and 0 bases from J, the gap between germline ends came to 12 bases. The DNA for the CDR3 is TGTGCCAGCAGTTTCGGGGGTTATATGAACACTGAAGCTTTCTTT. It codes for CASSFGGYMNTEAFF.

This clonotype turned up a few times. The genes are TRBV24-1 and TRBJ2-1, with D possibly matching TRBD1 (5 bases). Germline CDR1 KGHDR, CDR2 SFDVKD. Between the trimmed V and J ends, which lost 4 bases and 13 bases, there was a span of 13 bases. This CDR3 is built from 12 residues. The CDR3 loop reads CATSDRTRVQFF. In nucleotides, the CDR3 is TGTGCCACCAGTGACCGGACCAGGGTTCAGTTCTTC.

This clonotype was seen a handful of times. V gene TRBV4-1 combines with J gene TRBJ1-1, with D uncertain. V lost 1 base, J lost 0 bases, and 15 bases lay in between. In germline, CDR1 is MGHRA, CDR2 YSYEKL. The CDR3 runs 17 residues. CDR3 residues: CASSQAPLQLLNTEAFF. The CDR3, as DNA: TGCGCCAGCAGCCAAGCCCCCTTGCAGCTGTTGAACACTGAAGCTTTCTTT.

A note on this clonotype: A much larger clone lies one base from this, so it may be a read error. V gene TRBV3-1 combines with J gene TRBJ1-2; a possible D gene is TRBD1 (5 bases). This CDR3 contains 16 residues. Germline CDR1 and CDR2: LGHDT and YNNKEL (reference sequence). The CDR3 DNA is TGTGCCAGCAGCCAAGAGGCGACAGCGTCTAACTATGGCTACGCCTTC. This gives the protein CASSQEATASNYGYAF.

This clonotype was seen ten or more times. The rearrangement links TRBV18 to TRBJ1-2; D ambiguous. Germline assignment: CDR1 KGHSH and CDR2 LQKENI. The CDR3 totals 15 residues. The V end lost 3 bases, the J end lost 5 bases, and 16 bases lay between the germline ends. CDR3 sequence (DNA): TGTGCCAGCTCACCTTCTCCTCCAGGTTTTTATGGCTACACCTTC. It codes for CASSPSPPGFYGYTF. Variable domain in full (rest from reference TRBV18 and TRBJ1-2): NAGVMQNPRHLVRRRGQEARLRCSPMKGHSHVYWYRQLPEEGLKFMVYLQKENIIDESGMPKERFSAEFPKEGPSILRIQQVVRGDSAAYFCASSPSPPGFYGYTFGSGTRLTVV.

This clonotype was recorded many times. The chain is built from TRBV27 and TRBJ1-5, with D tentatively TRBD1 (6 bases). This CDR3 is built from 16 residues. V was shortened by 4 bases and J by 3 bases, with 16 bases between the two germline ends. The V gene's germline CDR1 is MNHEY and CDR2 SMNVEV (reference sequence). CDR3 DNA: TGTGCCAGCAGTTCATTGGACAGCCTCTTCAATCAGCCCCAGCATTTT. Protein product: CASSSLDSLFNQPQHF.

This clonotype showed up just a few times. The chain recombines TRBV6-2 or TRBV6-3 with TRBJ1-3; 7 bases are a match to TRBD1. Unmatched junction bases numbered 4, after V lost 8 bases and J lost 0 bases. The CDR3 is 14 residues long. CDR1 and CDR2 (germline): MNHEY, SVGEGT. The CDR3 DNA reads TGTGCCAGCGGGGGACAGATCTCTGGAAACACCATATATTTT. It translates to CASGGQISGNTIYF.

This clonotype came up many times. The rearrangement links TRBV12-3 or TRBV12-4 to TRBJ2-6; D uncertain. The ends were cut back, 6 bases at V and 0 bases at J, with 12 bases in the middle. This CDR3 contains 16 residues. CDR3 in DNA: TGTGCCAGCAGAACTCGGACGTACTCTGGGGCCAACGTCCTGACTTTC. Translated: CASRTRTYSGANVLTF.

This clonotype was counted at least ten times. This chain connects TRBV6-1 to TRBJ2-1; maybe TRBD2 (5 bases). CDR1 MNHNS and CDR2 SASEGT come from the germline V gene. The CDR3 extends over 16 amino acids. Trimming cost V 7 bases and J 0 bases, with 16 bases left between them. CDR3 in DNA: TGTGCCAGCAATCCGAGGACTTTCAGCTCCTACAATGAGCAGTTCTTC. It specifies CASNPRTFSSYNEQFF.

Here the CDR3 reads CASSFWQGLSTDTQYF. The CDR3 nucleotides are TGTGCCAGCAGTTTTTGGCAGGGCCTAAGCACAGATACGCAGTATTTT. The chain employs TRBV12-3 or TRBV12-4 and TRBJ2-3; a possible D gene is TRBD1 (5 bases). CDR3 length: 16 residues. V was cut by 3 bases and J by 0 bases, with 13 bases left in between.

The chain is built from TRBV10-3 and TRBJ2-1; unclear D gene. The germline V gene encodes CDR1 ENHRY and CDR2 SYGVKD. The CDR3 extends over 14 amino acids. The V gene lost 9 bases and the J gene lost 0 bases, with 12 bases spanning the gap. As DNA, the CDR3 is TGTGCCATTCAGTCCACCAGCTCCTACAATGAGCAGTTCTTC. It codes for CAIQSTSSYNEQFF.

V gene TRBV10-1 combines with J gene TRBJ1-2; D possibly corresponds to TRBD1 (6 bases). V dropped 0 bases and J dropped 8 bases, with 13 bases sitting between them. The CDR3 runs 14 residues. Germline CDR1 reads WNHNN; CDR2 reads SYGVQD (reference sequence). The CDR3 DNA reads TGCGCCAGCAGTGAGTCTAAACAGGGCCACGGCTACACCTTC. Encoded protein: CASSESKQGHGYTF.

This clonotype was counted ten times or more. The gene calls are TRBV5-1 and TRBJ2-7, with TRBD2 identical over 7 bases. The CDR3 is made up of 15 amino acids. CDR1 is SGHRS, CDR2 YFSETQ, per germline. Germline trimming cut 4 bases from V and 3 bases from J; bases unmatched to any gene: 10. The CDR3 DNA reads TGCGCCAGCAGCGGGAGTAGCGGGCGGATCTACGAGCAGTACTTC. Translating it yields CASSGSSGRIYEQYF.

This clonotype appeared many times. The V gene is TRBV7-2, the J gene TRBJ2-7; D is undetermined. Germline CDR1 reads SGHTA; CDR2 reads FQGNSA. The V and J ends lost 1 base and 2 bases respectively, with 9 bases between them. The CDR3 has 14 amino acids. CDR3 loop: CASSLDYPTYEQYF. In DNA, the CDR3 is TGTGCCAGCAGCTTAGACTACCCAACCTACGAGCAGTACTTC.

A few counts support this clonotype. The genes are TRBV28 and TRBJ2-3, with 8 nucleotides matching TRBD2. The V segment lost 7 bases and the J segment 5 bases; nucleotides outside the gene matches: 2. Looked up from germline, CDR1 is MDHEN and CDR2 is SYDVKM. This CDR3 is built from 12 residues. CDR3 sequence reads: CASTGGGDTQYF. The CDR3 coding sequence is TGTGCCAGCACCGGGGGGGGAGATACGCAGTATTTT.

The chain employs TRBV5-1 and TRBJ1-5; D possibly corresponds to TRBD1 (5 bases). The CDR3 runs to 16 residues. Germline-derived CDR1 and CDR2 are SGHRS and YFSETQ. Trimming pared 4 bases from V and 0 bases from J, leaving 14 bases between. In DNA form, the CDR3 reads TGCGCCAGCAGCCCTGGGGGGGGGTATAGCAATCAGCCCCAGCATTTT. It encodes CASSPGGGYSNQPQHF.

This clonotype was counted a few times. A single base separates this from a much larger clone, so it may be a read error. This chain links TRBV18 with TRBJ2-1; D may match TRBD1 or TRBD2 (5 bases each). This CDR3 spans 15 amino acids. Trimming cost V 4 bases and J 8 bases, with 18 bases left between them. CDR1 and CDR2 (germline): KGHSH, LQKENI. The CDR3 reads CASSHGATGPDEQFF. CDR3 nucleotide sequence: TGTGCCAGCTCACACGGAGCGACGGGACCCGATGAGCAGTTCTTC.